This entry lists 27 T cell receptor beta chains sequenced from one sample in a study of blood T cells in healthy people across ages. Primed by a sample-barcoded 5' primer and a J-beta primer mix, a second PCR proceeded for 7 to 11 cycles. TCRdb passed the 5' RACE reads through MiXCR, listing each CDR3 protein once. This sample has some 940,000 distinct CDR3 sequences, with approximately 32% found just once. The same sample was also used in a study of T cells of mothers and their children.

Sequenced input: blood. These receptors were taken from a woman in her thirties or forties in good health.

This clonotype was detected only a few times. The CDR3 nucleotides are TGTGCCAGCAGCCCGCTCGACAGGGCGGCCAAAAACATTCAGTACTTC. It specifies CASSPLDRAAKNIQYF. The chain uses TRBV28 and TRBJ2-4; 7 bases match TRBD1. CDR1 and CDR2 (germline): MDHEN, SYDVKM. The CDR3 is made up of 16 amino acids. Unmatched junction bases numbered 9, after V lost 6 bases and J lost 1 base.

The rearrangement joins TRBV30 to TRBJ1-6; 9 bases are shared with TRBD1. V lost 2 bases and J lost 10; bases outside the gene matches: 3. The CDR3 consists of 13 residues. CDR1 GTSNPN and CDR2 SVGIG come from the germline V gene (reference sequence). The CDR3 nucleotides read TGTGCCTGGAGTACCACAGGGGGCTCACCCCTCCACTTT. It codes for CAWSTTGGSPLHF.

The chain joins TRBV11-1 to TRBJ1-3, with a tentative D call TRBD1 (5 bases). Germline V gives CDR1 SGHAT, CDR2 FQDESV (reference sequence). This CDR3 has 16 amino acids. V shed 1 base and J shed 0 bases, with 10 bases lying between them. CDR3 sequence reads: CASSLGGRSSGNTIYF. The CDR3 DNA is TGTGCCAGCAGCTTAGGGGGACGGAGCTCTGGAAACACCATATATTTT.

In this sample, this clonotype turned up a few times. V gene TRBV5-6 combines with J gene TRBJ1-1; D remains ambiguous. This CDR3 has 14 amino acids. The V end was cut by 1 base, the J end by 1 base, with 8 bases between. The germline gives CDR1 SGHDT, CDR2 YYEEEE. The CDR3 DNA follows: TGTGCCAGCAGCTTGTGGGGAGCGAACACTGAAGCTTTCTTT. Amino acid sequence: CASSLWGANTEAFF.

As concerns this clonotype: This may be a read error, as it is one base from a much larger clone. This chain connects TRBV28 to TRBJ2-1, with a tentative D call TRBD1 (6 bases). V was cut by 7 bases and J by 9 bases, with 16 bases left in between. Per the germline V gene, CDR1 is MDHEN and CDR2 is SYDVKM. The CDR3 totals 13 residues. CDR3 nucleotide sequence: TGTGCCAGCACCGGGGACAAGGAGAGTGAGCAGTTCTTC. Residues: CASTGDKESEQFF.

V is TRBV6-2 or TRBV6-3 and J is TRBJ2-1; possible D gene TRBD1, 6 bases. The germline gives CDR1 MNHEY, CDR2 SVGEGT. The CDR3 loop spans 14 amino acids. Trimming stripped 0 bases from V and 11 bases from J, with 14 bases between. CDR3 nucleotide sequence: TGTGCCAGCAGTTACTCCCCCCAGGGGCGGCAGCAGTTCTTC. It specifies CASSYSPQGRQQFF.

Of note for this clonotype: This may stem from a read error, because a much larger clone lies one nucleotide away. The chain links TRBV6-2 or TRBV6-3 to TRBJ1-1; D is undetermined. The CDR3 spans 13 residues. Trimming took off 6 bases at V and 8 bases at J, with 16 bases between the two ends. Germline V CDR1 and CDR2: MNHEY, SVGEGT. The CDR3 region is CASRYTPAIEAFF. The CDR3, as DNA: TGTGCCAGCAGGTACACCCCGGCCATCGAAGCTTTCTTT.

The CDR3 region has the DNA TGTGCCAGCAGCTCCGACACAAACATTCAGTACTTC. Its protein product is CASSSDTNIQYF. This sequence joins TRBV5-6 and TRBJ2-4, with no clear D. Per the germline V gene, CDR1 is SGHDT and CDR2 is YYEEEE. The ends were cut back, 3 bases at V and 6 bases at J, with 7 bases in the middle. The CDR3 has 12 amino acids.

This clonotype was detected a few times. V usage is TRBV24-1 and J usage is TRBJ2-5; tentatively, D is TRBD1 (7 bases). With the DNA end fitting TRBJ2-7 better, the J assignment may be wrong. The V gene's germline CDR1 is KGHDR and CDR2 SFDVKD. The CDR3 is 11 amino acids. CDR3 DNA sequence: TGTGCCGCGGGACAGCACTACGAGCAGTACTTC. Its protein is CAAGQHYEQYF.

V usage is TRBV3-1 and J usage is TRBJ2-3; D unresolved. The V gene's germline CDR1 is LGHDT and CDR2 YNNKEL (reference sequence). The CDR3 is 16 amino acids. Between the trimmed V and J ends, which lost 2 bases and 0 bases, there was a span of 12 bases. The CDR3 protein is CASSQLGRPSTDTQYF. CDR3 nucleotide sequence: TGTGCCAGCAGCCAATTAGGGCGGCCTAGCACAGATACGCAGTATTTT.

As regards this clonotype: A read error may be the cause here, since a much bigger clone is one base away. The DNA for the CDR3 is TGCAGTGTTAGGGCACCCGGACTAGTGGGCAATGAGCAGTACTTC. This gives the protein CSVRAPGLVGNEQYF. V gene TRBV20-1 combines with J gene TRBJ2-4; 7 bases map to TRBD2. Trimming removed 7 bases from V and 13 bases from J; junction bases left unmatched: 22. The CDR3 covers 15 residues. CDR1 is DFQATT, CDR2 SNEGSKA, per germline (reference sequence).

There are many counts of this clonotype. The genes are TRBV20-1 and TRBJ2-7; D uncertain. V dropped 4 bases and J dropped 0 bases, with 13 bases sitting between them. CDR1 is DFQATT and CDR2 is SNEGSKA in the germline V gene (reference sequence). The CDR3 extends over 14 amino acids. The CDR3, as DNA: TGCAGTGCTAACGATGGACGGGTCTCCTACGAGCAGTACTTC. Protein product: CSANDGRVSYEQYF.

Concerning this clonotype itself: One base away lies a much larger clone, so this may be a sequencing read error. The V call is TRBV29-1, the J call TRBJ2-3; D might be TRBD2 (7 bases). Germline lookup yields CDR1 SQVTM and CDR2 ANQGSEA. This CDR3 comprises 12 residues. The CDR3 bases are TGCTCCGGGGGGTCCCAGACAGGTACGCAGTATTTT. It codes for CSGGSQTGTQYF.

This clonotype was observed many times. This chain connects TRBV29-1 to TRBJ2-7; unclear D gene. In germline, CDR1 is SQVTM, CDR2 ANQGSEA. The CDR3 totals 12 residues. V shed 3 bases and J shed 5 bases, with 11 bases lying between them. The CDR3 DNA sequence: TGCAGCGTTGAGGAAGGGATCCACGAGCAGTACTTC. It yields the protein CSVEEGIHEQYF.

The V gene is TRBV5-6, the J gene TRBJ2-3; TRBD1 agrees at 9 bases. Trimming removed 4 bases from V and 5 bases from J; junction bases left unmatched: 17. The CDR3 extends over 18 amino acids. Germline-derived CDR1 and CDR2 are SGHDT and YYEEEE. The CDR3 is CASSPGQGPLVTRDTQYF. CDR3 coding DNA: TGTGCCAGCAGCCCGGGACAGGGTCCGTTGGTAACCCGAGATACGCAGTATTTT.

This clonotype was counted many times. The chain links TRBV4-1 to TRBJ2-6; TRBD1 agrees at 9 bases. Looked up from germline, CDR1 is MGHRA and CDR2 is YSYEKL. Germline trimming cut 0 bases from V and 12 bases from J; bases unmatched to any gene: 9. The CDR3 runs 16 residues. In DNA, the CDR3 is TGCGCCAGCAGCCAAGAAGGGACAGGGAGGATGGCCGTCCTGACTTTC. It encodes CASSQEGTGRMAVLTF.

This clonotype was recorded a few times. CDR3 region: CSVDLDGAVYYTF. CDR3 DNA sequence: TGCAGCGTTGACCTGGACGGGGCTGTATACTACACCTTC. The chain uses TRBV29-1 and TRBJ1-2, with D perhaps TRBD1 (5 bases). CDR3 length: 13 residues. Germline V gene lookup returns CDR1 SQVTM and CDR2 ANQGSEA. Deletions cut 3 bases from V and 10 bases from J, with 18 bases between.

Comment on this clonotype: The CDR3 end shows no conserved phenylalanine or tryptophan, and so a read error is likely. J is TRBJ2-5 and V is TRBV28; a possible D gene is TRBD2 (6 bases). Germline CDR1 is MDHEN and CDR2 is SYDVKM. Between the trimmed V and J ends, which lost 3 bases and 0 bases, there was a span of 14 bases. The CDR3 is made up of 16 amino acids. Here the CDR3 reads CASSFGGSVYQETQYS. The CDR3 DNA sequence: TGTGCCAGCAGTTTCGGAGGGTCGGTATACCAAGAGACCCAGTACTCC.

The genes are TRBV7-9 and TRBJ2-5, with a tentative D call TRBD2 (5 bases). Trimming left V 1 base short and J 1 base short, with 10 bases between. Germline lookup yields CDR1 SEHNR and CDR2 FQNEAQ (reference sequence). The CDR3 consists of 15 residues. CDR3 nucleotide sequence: TGTGCCAGCAGCTTAGTTGGGAGCAGCCAAGAGACCCAGTACTTC. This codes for CASSLVGSSQETQYF.

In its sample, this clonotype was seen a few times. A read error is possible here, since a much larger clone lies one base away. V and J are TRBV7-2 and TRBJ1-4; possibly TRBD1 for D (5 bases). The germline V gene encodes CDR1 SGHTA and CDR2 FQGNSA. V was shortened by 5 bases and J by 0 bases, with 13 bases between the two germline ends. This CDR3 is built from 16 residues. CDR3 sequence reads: CASSRSGGATNEKLFF. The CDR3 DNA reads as TGTGCCAGCAGCCGATCCGGGGGAGCAACTAATGAAAAACTGTTTTTT.

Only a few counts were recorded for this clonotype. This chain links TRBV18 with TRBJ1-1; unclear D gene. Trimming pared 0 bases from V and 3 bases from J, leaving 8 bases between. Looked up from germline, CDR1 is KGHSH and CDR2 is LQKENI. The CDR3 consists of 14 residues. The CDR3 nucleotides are TGTGCCAGCTCACCACCGTTAATAGACACTGAAGCTTTCTTT. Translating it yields CASSPPLIDTEAFF.

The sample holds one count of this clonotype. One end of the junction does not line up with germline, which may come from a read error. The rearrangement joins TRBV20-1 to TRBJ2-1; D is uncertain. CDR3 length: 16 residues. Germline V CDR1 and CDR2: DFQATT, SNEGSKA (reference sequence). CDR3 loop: CSARESGPSSYNEQVF. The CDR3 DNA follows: TGCAGTGCTAGAGAGTCGGGCCCCAGCTCCTACAATGAGCAGGTCTTC.

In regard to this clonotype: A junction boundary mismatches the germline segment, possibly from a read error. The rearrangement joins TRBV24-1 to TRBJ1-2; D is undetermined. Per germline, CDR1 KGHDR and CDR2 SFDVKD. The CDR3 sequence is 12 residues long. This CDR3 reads CTTSDDVYGYTF. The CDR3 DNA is TGTACCACCAGTGATGACGTCTATGGCTACACCTTC.

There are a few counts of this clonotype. The CDR3 loop reads CASSWGAGAPTDTQYF. The CDR3 nucleotides are TGCGCCAGCAGCTGGGGAGCGGGGGCCCCCACAGATACGCAGTATTTT. The chain recombines TRBV5-1 with TRBJ2-3; TRBD2 matches at 8 bases. V was clipped by 3 bases and J by 2 bases; unmatched bases: 8. Germline V gene lookup returns CDR1 SGHRS and CDR2 YFSETQ. This CDR3 has 16 residues.

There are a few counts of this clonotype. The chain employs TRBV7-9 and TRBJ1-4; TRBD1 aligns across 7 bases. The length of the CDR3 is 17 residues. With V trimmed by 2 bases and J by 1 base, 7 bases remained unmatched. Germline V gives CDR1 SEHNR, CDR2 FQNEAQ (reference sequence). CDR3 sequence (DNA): TGTGCCAGCAGCTTATGGAGGGGGCGAGGAACTAATGAAAAACTGTTTTTT. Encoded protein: CASSLWRGRGTNEKLFF.

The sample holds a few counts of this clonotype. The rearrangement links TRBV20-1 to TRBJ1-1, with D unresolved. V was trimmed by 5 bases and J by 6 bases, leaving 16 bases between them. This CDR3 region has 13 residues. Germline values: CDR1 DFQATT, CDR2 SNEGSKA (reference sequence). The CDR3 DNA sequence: TGCAGTGCTGCCACGGACCTTGGCGCTGAAGCTTTCTTT. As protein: CSAATDLGAEAFF.

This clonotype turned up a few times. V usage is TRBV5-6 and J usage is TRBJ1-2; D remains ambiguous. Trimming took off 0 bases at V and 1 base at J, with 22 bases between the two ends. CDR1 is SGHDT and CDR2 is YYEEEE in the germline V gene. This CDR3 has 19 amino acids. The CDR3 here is CASSLVVVVEGLLNYGYTF. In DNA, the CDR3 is TGTGCCAGCAGCTTGGTTGTAGTTGTGGAGGGCCTGCTTAACTATGGCTACACCTTC.